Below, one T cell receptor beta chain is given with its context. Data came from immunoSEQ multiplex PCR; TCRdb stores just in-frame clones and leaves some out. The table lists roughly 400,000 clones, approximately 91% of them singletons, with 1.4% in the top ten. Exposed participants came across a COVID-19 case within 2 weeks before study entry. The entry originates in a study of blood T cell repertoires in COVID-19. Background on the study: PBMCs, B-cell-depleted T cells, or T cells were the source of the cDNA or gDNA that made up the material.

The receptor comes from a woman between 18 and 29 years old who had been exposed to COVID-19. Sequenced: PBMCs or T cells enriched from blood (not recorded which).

CDR3 sequence reads: CASSQELRKSYNEQFF. For the CDR3, the DNA is TGCGCCAGCAGCCAAGAACTCCGAAAATCCTACAATGAGCAGTTCTTC. The V call is TRBV4-3, the J call TRBJ2-1; no firm D call. CDR3 size: 16 residues. With 0 bases removed from V and 1 base from J, the gap between germline ends came to 10 bases. Per germline, CDR1 LGHNA and CDR2 YSLEER.